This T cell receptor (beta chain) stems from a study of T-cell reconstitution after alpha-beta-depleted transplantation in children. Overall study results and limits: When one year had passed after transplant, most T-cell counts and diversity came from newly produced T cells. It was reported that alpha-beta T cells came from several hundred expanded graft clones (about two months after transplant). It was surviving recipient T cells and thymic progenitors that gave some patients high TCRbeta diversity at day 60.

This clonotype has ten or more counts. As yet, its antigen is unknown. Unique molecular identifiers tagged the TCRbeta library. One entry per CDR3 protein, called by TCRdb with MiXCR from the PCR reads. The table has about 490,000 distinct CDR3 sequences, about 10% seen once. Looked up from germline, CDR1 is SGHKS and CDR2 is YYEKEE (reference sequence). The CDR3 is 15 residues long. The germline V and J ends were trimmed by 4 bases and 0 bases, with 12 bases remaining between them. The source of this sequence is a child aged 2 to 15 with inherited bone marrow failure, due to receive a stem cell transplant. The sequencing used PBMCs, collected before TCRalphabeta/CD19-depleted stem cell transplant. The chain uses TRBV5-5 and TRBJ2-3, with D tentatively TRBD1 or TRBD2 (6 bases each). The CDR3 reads CASSRGGGSTDTQYF. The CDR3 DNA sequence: TGTGCCAGCAGCCGAGGAGGGGGGAGCACAGATACGCAGTATTTT.